Listed below are T cell receptor beta chains from one sample, sequenced in a study of blood T cell repertoires in COVID-19. Only in-frame clones appear in the TCRdb table, and some are missing; sequencing was by immunoSEQ multiplex PCR. The sample carries 120,000 or so clones, approximately 87% recorded once. Sequencing input: peripheral blood. The receptors derive from a man between 50 and 59 years old with acute or convalescent COVID-19. Both conserved end residues are trimmed from each CDR3. Fields, in order: J gene, clone size, V gene, CDR3 protein. Only some rows state a clone size, as once, few, many or a class for expanded clones.

J: TRBJ2-7
size: NA
V: TRBV5-4
CDR3: ASSFGTGGSYEQY

J: TRBJ2-2
size: NA
V: TRBV10-3
CDR3: ASNVRGNTGELF

J: TRBJ1-1
size: NA
V: TRBV7-2
CDR3: ASSRVDTEAF

J: TRBJ2-7
size: NA
V: TRBV6-5
CDR3: ASRRQRSYEQY

J: TRBJ1-2
size: once
V: TRBV19
CDR3: ASSKIRTGNYGYT

J: TRBJ2-7
size: NA
V: TRBV12-3/TRBV12-4
CDR3: ASSLRGYEQY

J: TRBJ1-1
size: NA
V: TRBV29-1
CDR3: SGTGFGEAF

J: TRBJ2-7
size: NA
V: TRBV3-1/TRBV3-2
CDR3: ASSQGSLGAGEQY

J: TRBJ2-1
size: NA
V: TRBV11-2
CDR3: ASSLNSGRPGEQF

J: TRBJ1-6
size: NA
V: TRBV21-1
CDR3: ASIYYRGTGSPLH

J: TRBJ1-1
size: NA
V: TRBV6-2/TRBV6-3
CDR3: ASSLKTGNTEAF

J: TRBJ1-5
size: NA
V: TRBV15
CDR3: ATSSNSGSRGNQPQH

J: TRBJ1-4
size: NA
V: TRBV5-4
CDR3: ASSYDRGREKLF

J: TRBJ2-7
size: once
V: TRBV15
CDR3: ATSADGTAREQY